This T cell receptor (beta chain) comes out of a study of breast tumors, draining lymph nodes, adjacent tissues. The lymph nodes were axillary draining lymph nodes from breast cancer patients. TCRdb fed the multiplex PCR reads into MiXCR, producing one record per CDR3 protein. The sample includes approximately 230,000 distinct CDR3 sequences, 30% to 35% seen only once; the top ten take approximately 3.6%. CDR1 SEHNR and CDR2 FQNEAQ come from the germline V gene (reference sequence). This CDR3 comprises 16 residues. About this clonotype: This may stem from a read error, because a much larger clone lies one nucleotide away.

The sequencing input was axillary lymph node tissue. The clonotype originates from a female donor with breast cancer. Some clones in this sample may be carry-over from other donors' samples. V gene TRBV7-9 combines with J gene TRBJ1-2; a weak D match, TRBD1 (6 bases). The CDR3, as DNA: TGTGCCAGCAGCTTAGTAGGGGGACCTACTAACTATGGCCACACCTTC. Translating gives CASSLVGGPTNYGHTF.